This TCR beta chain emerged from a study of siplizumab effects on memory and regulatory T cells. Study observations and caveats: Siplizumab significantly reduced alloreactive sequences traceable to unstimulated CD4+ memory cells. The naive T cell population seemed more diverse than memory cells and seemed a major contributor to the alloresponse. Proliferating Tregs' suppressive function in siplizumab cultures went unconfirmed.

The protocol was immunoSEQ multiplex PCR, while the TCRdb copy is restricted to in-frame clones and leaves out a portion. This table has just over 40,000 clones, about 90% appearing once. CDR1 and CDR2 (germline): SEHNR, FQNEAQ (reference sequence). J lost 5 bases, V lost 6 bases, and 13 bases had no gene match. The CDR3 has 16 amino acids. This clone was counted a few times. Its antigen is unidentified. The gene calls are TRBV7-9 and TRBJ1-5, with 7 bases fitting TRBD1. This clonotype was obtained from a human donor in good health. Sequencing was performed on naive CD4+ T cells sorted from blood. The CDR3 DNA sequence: TGTGCCAGCAGTTTGTGGAGGGGGCAGGTTCATCAGCCCCAGCATTTT. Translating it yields CASSLWRGQVHQPQHF. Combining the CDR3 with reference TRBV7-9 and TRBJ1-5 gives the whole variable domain DTGVSQNPRHKITKRGQNVTFRCDPISEHNRLYWYRQTLGQGPEFLTYFQNEAQLEKSRLLSDRFSAERPKGSFSTLEIQRTEQGDSAMYLCASSLWRGQVHQPQHFGDGTRLSIL.